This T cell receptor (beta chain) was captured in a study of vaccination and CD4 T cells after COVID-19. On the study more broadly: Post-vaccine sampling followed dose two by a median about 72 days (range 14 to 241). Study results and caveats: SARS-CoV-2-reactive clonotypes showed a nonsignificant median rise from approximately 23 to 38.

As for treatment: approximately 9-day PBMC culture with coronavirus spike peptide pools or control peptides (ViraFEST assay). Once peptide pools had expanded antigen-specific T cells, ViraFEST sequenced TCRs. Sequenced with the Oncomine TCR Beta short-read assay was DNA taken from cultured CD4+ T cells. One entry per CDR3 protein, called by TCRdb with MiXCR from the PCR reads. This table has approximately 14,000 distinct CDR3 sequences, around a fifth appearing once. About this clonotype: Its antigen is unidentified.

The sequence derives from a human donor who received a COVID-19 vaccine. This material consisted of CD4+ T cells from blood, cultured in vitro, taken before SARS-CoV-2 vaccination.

The DNA for the CDR3 is TGTGCCACCAGTGACTCCGGGATCGAGGGTGAAAAACTGTTTTTT. This encodes CATSDSGIEGEKLFF. V usage is TRBV24-1 and J usage is TRBJ1-4, with D unresolved. Deletions cut 4 bases from V and 7 bases from J, with 15 bases between. The germline CDR1 and CDR2 sequences are KGHDR and SFDVKD. The CDR3 covers 15 residues.